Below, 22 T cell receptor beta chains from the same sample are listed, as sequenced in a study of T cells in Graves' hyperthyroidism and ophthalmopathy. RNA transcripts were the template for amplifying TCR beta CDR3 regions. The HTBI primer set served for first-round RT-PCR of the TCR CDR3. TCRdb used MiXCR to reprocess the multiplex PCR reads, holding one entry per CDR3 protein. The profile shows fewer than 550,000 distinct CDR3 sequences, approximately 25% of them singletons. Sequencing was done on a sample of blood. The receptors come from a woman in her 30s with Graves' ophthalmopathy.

Here the CDR3 DNA reads TGTGCCAGCTCCCGGGACCCCGACTATGGCTACACCTTC. It encodes CASSRDPDYGYTF. The chain combines TRBV18 with TRBJ1-2, with D maybe TRBD1 (5 bases). The ends were cut back, 6 bases at V and 3 bases at J, with 11 bases in the middle. Germline-derived CDR1 and CDR2 are KGHSH and LQKENI. This CDR3 is 13 amino acids long.

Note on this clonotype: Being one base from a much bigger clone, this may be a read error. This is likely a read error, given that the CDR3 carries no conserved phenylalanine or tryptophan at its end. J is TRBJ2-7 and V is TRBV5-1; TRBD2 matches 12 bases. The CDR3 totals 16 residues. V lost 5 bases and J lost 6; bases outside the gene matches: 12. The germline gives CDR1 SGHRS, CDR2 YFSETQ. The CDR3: CASRPLLAGGVVEQYY. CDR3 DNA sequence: TGCGCCAGCAGACCTCTACTAGCGGGGGGAGTTGTCGAGCAGTACTAC.

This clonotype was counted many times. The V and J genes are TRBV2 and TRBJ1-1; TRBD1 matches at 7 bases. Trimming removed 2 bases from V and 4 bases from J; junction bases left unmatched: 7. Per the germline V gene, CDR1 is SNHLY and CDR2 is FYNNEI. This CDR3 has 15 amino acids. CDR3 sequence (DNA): TGTGCCAGCAGTGAATCTCCAGGGGGGGGCACTGAAGCTTTCTTT. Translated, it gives CASSESPGGGTEAFF.

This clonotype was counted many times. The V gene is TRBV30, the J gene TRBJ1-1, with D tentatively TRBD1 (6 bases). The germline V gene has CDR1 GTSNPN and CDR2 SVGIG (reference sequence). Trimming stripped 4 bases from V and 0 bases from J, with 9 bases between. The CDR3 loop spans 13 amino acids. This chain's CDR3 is CAWKGQMNTEAFF. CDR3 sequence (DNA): TGTGCCTGGAAGGGACAAATGAACACTGAAGCTTTCTTT.

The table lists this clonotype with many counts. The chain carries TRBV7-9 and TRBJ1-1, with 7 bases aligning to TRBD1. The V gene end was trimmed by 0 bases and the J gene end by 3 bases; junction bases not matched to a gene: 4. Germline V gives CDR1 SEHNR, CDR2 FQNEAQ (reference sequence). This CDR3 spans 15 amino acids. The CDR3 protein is CASSLAQGKDTEAFF. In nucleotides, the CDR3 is TGTGCCAGCAGCTTAGCACAGGGGAAGGACACTGAAGCTTTCTTT.

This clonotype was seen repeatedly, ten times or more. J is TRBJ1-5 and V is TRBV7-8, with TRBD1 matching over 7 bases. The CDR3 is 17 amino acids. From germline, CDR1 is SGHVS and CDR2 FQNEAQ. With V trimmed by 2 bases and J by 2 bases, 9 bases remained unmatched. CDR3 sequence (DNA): TGTGCCAGCAGCTTATTTGAGGGGGCGAGGGGCAATCAGCCCCAGCATTTT. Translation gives CASSLFEGARGNQPQHF.

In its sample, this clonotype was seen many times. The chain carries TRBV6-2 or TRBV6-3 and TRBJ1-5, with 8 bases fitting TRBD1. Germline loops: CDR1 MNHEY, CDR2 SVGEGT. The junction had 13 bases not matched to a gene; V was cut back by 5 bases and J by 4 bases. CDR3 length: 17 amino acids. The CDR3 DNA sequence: TGTGCCAGCAGTAACCTCGGACAGGGCGTTTGGAATCAGCCCCAGCATTTT. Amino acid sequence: CASSNLGQGVWNQPQHF.

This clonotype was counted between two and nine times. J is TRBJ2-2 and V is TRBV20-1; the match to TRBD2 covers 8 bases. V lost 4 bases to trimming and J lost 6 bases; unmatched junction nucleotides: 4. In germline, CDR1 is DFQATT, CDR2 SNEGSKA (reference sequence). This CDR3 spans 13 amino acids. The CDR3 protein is CSATPREAGELFF. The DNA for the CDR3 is TGCAGTGCTACCCCGCGGGAGGCCGGGGAGCTGTTTTTT.

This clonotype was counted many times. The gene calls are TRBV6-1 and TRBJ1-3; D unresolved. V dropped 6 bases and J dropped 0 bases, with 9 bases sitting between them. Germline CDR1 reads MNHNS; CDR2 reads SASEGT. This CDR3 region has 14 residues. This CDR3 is CASRGEFSGNTIYF. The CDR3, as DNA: TGTGCCAGCAGGGGTGAATTCTCTGGAAACACCATATATTTT.

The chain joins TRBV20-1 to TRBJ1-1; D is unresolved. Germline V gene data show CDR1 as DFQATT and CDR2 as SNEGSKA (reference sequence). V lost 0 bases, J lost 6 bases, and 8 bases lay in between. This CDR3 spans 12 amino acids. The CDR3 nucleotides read TGCAGTGCTAGAGATCGGGTTCCTGAAGCTTTCTTT. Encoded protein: CSARDRVPEAFF.

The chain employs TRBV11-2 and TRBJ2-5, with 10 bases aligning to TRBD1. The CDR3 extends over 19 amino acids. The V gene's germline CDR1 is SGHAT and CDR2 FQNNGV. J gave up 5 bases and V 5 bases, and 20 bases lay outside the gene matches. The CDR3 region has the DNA TGTGCCAGCAGCCTGCAGTCCGGGACAGGGGCCATAAGGGGGGAGACCCAGTACTTC. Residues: CASSLQSGTGAIRGETQYF.

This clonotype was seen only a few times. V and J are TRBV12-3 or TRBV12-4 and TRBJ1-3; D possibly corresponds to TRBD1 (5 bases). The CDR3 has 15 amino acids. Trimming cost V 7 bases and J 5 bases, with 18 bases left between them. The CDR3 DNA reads TGTGCCAGCATCCTTCGGGGGTTCCTAAGAAACACCATATATTTT. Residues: CASILRGFLRNTIYF.

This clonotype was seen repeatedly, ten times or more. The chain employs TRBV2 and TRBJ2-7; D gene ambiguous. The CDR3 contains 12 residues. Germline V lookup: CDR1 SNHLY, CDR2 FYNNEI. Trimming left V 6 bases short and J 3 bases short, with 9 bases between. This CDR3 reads CASRLEGYEQYF. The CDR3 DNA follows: TGTGCCAGCAGGCTAGAAGGCTACGAGCAGTACTTC.

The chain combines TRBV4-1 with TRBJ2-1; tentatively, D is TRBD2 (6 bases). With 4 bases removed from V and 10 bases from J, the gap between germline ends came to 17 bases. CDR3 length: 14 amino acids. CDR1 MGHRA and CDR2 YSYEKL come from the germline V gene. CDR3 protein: CASSPYAGLQEQFF. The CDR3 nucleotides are TGCGCCAGCAGCCCCTACGCGGGACTCCAGGAGCAGTTCTTC.

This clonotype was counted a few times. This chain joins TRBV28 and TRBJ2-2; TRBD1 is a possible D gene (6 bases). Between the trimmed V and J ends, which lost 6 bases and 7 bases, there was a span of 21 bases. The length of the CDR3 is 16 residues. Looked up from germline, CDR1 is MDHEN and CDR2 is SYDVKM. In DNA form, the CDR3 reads TGTGCCAGCAGCCCACCCTTAACAGGGCTAGGCGGGGAGCTGTTTTTT. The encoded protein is CASSPPLTGLGGELFF.

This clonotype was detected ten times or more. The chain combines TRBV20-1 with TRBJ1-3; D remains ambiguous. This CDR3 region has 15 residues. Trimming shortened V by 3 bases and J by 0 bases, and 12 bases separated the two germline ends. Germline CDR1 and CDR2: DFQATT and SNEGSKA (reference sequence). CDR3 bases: TGCAGTGCTAGCGAGGACGTCTCCTCTGGAAACACCATATATTTT. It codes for CSASEDVSSGNTIYF.

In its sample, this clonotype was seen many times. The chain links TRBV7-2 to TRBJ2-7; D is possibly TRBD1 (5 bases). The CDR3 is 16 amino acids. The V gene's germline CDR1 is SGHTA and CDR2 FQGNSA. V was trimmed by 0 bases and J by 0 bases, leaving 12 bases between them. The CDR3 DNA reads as TGTGCCAGCAGCTTAGCAGGGGCAGCGAGCTCCTACGAGCAGTACTTC. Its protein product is CASSLAGAASSYEQYF.

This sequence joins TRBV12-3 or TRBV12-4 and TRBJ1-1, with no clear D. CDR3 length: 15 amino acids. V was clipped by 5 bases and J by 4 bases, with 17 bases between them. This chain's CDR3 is CASSHRTGLGTEAFF. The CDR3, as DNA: TGTGCCAGCAGTCATCGGACGGGCTTGGGCACTGAAGCTTTCTTT.

The chain's CDR3 is CAISDVAEGETQYF. The CDR3 DNA reads TGTGCCATCAGTGATGTAGCGGAGGGAGAGACCCAGTACTTC. The gene calls are TRBV10-3 and TRBJ2-5, with D tentatively TRBD2 (6 bases). CDR3 length: 14 residues. Germline CDR1 ENHRY, CDR2 SYGVKD. V lost 3 bases and J lost 4, with 12 bases in between.

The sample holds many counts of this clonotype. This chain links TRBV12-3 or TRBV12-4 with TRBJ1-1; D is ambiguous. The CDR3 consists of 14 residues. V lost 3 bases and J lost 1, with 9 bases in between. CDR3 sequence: CASSFDGRNTEAFF. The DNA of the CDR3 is TGTGCCAGCAGTTTCGACGGGAGGAACACTGAAGCTTTCTTT.

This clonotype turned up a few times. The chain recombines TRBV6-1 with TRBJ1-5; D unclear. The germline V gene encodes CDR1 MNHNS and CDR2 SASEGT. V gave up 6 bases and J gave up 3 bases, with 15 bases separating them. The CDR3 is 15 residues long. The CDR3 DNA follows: TGTGCCAGCAGACCCGGGCCGCTACTCAATCAGCCCCAGCATTTT. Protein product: CASRPGPLLNQPQHF.

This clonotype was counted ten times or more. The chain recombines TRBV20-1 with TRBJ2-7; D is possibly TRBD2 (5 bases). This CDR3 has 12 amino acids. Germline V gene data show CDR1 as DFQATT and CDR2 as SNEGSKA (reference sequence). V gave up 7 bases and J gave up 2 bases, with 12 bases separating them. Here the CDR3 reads CSGGAEPYEQYF. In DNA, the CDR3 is TGCAGTGGGGGAGCGGAGCCCTACGAGCAGTACTTC.